This T cell receptor beta chain originates from a study of cytomegalovirus exposure and HLA in healthy donors. Study-level results: Across donors, most TCRs were seen rarely, yet some public ones were widespread.

The PCR employed 60 Vbeta primers together with 13 Jbeta primers. Some clones are missing from TCRdb's copy, which holds only in-frame ones; the method was immunoSEQ multiplex PCR. The repertoire holds 110,000 to 150,000 clones, with around four fifths as singletons. V was trimmed by 4 bases and J by 1 base, leaving 8 bases between them. The length of the CDR3 is 13 residues. Germline CDR1 reads SGHRS; CDR2 reads YFSETQ. For this clone: The antigen is not known.

This TCR came from a male donor in good health and CMV-seropositive. V usage is TRBV5-1 and J usage is TRBJ1-1, with a tentative D call TRBD1 (5 bases). The sequenced sample was PBMCs. DNA for the CDR3: TGCGCCAGCAGCCCCGGACAGAACACTGAAGCTTTCTTT. This sequence encodes CASSPGQNTEAFF.